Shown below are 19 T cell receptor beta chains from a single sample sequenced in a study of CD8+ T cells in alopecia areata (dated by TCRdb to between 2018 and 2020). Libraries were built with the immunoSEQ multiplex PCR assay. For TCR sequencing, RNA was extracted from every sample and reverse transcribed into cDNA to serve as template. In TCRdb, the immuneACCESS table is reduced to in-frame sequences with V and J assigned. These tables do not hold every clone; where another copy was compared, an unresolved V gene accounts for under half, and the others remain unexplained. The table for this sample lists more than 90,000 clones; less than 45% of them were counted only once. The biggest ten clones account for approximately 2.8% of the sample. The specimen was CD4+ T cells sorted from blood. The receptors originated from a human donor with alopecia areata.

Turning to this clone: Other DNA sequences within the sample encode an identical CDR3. Here the CDR3 DNA reads TGTGCCAGCAGCCATGCGGGAGAAGGGGAGCAGTACTTC. This sequence encodes CASSHAGEGEQYF. The chain recombines TRBV4-2 with TRBJ2-7, with 7 bases identical to TRBD2. Trimming took 3 bases from V and 7 from J; bases not matched to a gene: 6. The V gene's germline CDR1 is LGHNA and CDR2 YNFKEQ. The CDR3 length is 13 residues.

CDR3 in amino acids: CASSSGQRETQYF. The CDR3 bases are TGTGCCAGCAGCTCCGGACAGAGAGAGACCCAGTACTTC. The V and J genes are TRBV7-9 and TRBJ2-5; D may be TRBD1 (6 bases). V lost 4 bases and J 4 bases, leaving 10 bases between the germline ends. The CDR3 covers 13 residues. Germline assignment: CDR1 SEHNR and CDR2 FQNEAQ (reference sequence). Looking up the rest from reference TRBV7-9 and TRBJ2-5 gives the full variable domain: DTGVSQNPRHKITKRGQNVTFRCDPISEHNRLYWYRQTLGQGPEFLTYFQNEAQLEKSRLLSDRFSAERPKGSFSTLEIQRTEQGDSAMYLCASSSGQRETQYFGPGTRLLVL.

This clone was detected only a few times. The CDR3 DNA is TGCAGCGTGGGGCAGGGACTGAACACCGGGGAGCTGTTTTTT. Translated: CSVGQGLNTGELFF. The chain recombines TRBV29-1 with TRBJ2-2, with D maybe TRBD2 (6 bases). This CDR3 contains 14 residues. CDR1 and CDR2 from the germline V gene are SQVTM and ANQGSEA. The ends were cut back, 6 bases at V and 1 base at J, with 12 bases in the middle.

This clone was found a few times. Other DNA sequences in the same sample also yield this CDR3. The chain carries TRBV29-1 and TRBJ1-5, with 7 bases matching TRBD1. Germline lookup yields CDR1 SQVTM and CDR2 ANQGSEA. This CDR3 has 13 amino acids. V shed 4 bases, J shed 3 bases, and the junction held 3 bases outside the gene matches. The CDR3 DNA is TGCAGCGTTGCCGGACAGGACAATCAGCCCCAGCATTTT. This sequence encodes CSVAGQDNQPQHF.

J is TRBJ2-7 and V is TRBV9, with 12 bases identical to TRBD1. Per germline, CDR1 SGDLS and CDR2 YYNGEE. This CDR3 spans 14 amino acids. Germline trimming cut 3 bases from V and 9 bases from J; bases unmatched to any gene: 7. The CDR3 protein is CASSAGTGGLGQYF. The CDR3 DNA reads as TGTGCCAGCAGCGCCGGGACAGGGGGCTTGGGGCAGTACTTC. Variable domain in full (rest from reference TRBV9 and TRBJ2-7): DSGVTQTPKHLITATGQRVTLRCSPRSGDLSVYWYQQSLDQGLQFLIQYYNGEERAKGNILERFSAQQFPDLHSELNLSSLELGDSALYFCASSAGTGGLGQYFGPGTRLTVT.

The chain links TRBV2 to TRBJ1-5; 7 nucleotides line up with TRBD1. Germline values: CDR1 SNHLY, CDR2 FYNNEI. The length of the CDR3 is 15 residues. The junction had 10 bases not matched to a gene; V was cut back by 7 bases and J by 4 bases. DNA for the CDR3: TGTGCCAGCACCGGGCAGCAGGGGGTGAATCAGCCCCAGCATTTT. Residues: CASTGQQGVNQPQHF.

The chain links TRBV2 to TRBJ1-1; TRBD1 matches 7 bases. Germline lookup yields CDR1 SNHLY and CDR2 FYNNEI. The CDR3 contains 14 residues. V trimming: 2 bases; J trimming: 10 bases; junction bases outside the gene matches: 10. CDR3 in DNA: TGTGCCAGCAGTGAAAACGTGAGGACAGGCGGAGCTTTCTTT. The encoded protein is CASSENVRTGGAFF.

CDR3 sequence (DNA): TGCAGTGCTCCGGGTCAATGGAGGTACTTC. Protein sequence: CSAPGQWRYF. This chain connects TRBV20-1 to TRBJ2-4; D unclear. The V gene's germline CDR1 is DFQATT and CDR2 SNEGSKA (reference sequence). The CDR3 has 10 residues. V lost 5 bases, J lost 15 bases, and 14 bases lay in between.

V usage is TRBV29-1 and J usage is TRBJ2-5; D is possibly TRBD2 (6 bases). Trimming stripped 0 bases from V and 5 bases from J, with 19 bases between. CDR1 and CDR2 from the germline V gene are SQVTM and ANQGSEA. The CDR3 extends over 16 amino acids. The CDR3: CSVEDLLFGGWETQYF. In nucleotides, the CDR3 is TGCAGCGTTGAAGACCTCCTGTTTGGGGGGTGGGAGACCCAGTACTTC.

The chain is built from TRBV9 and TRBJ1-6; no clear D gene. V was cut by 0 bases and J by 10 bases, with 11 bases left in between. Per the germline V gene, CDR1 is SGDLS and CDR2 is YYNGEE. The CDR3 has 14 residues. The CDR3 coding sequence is TGTGCCAGCAGCGTAGCACCGTCGGCCTCACCCCTCCACTTT. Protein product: CASSVAPSASPLHF.

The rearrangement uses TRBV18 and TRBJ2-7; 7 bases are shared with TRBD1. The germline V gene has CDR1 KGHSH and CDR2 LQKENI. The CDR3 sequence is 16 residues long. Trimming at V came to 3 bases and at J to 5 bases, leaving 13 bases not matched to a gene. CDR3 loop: CASSPTRRTGAHEQYF. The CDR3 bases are TGTGCCAGCTCACCGACTCGGAGAACAGGGGCCCACGAGCAGTACTTC. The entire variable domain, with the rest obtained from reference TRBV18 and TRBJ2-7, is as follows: NAGVMQNPRHLVRRRGQEARLRCSPMKGHSHVYWYRQLPEEGLKFMVYLQKENIIDESGMPKERFSAEFPKEGPSILRIQQVVRGDSAAYFCASSPTRRTGAHEQYFGPGTRLTVT.

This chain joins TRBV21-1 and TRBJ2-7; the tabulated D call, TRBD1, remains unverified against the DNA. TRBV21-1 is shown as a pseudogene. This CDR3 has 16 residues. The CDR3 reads CASSIAGHKVPYEQYF. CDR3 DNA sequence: TGTGCCAGCAGCATAGCGGGCCATAAGGTCCCCTACGAGCAGTACTTC.

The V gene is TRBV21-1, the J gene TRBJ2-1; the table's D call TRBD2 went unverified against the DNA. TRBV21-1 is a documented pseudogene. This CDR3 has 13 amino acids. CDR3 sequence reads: CATPRRPRDEQFF. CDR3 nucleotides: TGTGCCACTCCTAGGAGGCCCCGGGATGAGCAGTTCTTC.

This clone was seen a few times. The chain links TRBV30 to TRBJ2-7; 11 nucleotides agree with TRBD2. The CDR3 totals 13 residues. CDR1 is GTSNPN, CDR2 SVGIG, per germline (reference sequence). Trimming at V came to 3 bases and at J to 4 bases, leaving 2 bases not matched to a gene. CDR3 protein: CAWRPSGRYEQYF. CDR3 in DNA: TGTGCCTGGAGGCCTAGCGGGAGGTACGAGCAGTACTTC.

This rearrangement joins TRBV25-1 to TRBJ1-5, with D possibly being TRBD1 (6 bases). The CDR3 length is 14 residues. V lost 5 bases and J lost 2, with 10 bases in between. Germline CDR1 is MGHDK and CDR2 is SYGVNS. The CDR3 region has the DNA TGTGCCAGCAGTCCGGACAGCGGCAATCAGCCCCAGCATTTT. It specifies CASSPDSGNQPQHF.

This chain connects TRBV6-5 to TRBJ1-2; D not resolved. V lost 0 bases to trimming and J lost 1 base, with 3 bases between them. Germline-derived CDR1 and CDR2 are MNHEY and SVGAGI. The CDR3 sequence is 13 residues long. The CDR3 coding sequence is TGTGCCAGCAGTTACTCCGGTAACTATGGCTACACCTTC. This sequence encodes CASSYSGNYGYTF.

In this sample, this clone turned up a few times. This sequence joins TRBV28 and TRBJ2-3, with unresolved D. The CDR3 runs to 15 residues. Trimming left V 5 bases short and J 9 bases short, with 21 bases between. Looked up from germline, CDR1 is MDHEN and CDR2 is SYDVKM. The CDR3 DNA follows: TGTGCCAGCAGTACCCTCCCCAGACCGTCAGCCACGCAGTATTTT. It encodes CASSTLPRPSATQYF. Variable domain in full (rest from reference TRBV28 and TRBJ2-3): DVKVTQSSRYLVKRTGEKVFLECVQDMDHENMFWYRQDPGLGLRLIYFSYDVKMKEKGDIPEGYSVSREKKERFSLILESASTNQTSMYLCASSTLPRPSATQYFGPGTRLTVL.

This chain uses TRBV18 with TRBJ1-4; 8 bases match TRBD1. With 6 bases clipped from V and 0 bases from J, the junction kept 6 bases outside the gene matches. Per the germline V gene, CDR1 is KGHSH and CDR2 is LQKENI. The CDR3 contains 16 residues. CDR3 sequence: CASSRTGSSTNEKLFF. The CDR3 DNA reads TGTGCCAGCTCGAGGACAGGGAGCTCAACTAATGAAAAACTGTTTTTT.

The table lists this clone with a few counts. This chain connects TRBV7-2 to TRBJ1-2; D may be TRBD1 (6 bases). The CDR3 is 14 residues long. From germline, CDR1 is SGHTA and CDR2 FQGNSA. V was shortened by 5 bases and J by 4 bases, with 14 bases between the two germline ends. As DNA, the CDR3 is TGTGCCAGCAGCCCCTTTGGGGGCCTCTATGGCTACACCTTC. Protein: CASSPFGGLYGYTF.